The 18 T cell receptor beta chains below all came from one sample that was sequenced in a study of cytomegalovirus exposure and HLA in healthy donors. Both 60 Vbeta primers and 13 Jbeta primers went into the PCR. Here immunoSEQ multiplex PCR was the method, and the copy in TCRdb shows in-frame clones only, minus some. The table shows around 100,000 clones, with around four fifths occurring only once. The sample comprised PBMCs. These TCRs come from a woman aged 40 to 50 in good health and CMV-seronegative.

This clone was counted between two and nine times. The chain combines TRBV7-2 with TRBJ2-5; D gene unclear. Trimming took 5 bases from V and 3 from J, leaving 13 bases between them. CDR3 length: 14 residues. CDR1 is SGHTA and CDR2 is FQGNSA in the germline V gene. As DNA, the CDR3 is TGTGCCAGCAGCCAAGGTAGAGGCGAAGAGACCCAGTACTTC. Translated: CASSQGRGEETQYF.

Comment on this clone: At one end, the junction sequence differs from germline, possibly due to a read error. The gene calls are TRBV4-1 and TRBJ2-7; 9 bases align to TRBD1. The CDR3 is 16 amino acids. Germline V gives CDR1 MGHRA, CDR2 YSYEKL. The CDR3: CASSEDSGTGIYEQYF. CDR3 sequence (DNA): TGCGCCAGCAGCGAAGATTCCGGGACAGGGATCTACGAGCAGTACTTC.

The CDR3 DNA reads TGTGCCAGCAGTTTATCGAATCCAGGGTGGACCGGGGAGCTGTTTTTT. Translating gives CASSLSNPGWTGELFF. The gene calls are TRBV27 and TRBJ2-2, with D possibly TRBD1 on 5 matching bases. This CDR3 has 16 amino acids. Looked up from germline, CDR1 is MNHEY and CDR2 is SMNVEV (reference sequence). V was pared by 0 bases and J by 5 bases, with 13 bases between.

This clone was seen a handful of times. The gene calls are TRBV27 and TRBJ2-1; 7 nucleotides match TRBD2. The germline gives CDR1 MNHEY, CDR2 SMNVEV (reference sequence). The length of the CDR3 is 15 residues. With V trimmed by 5 bases and J by 8 bases, 12 bases remained unmatched. This chain's CDR3 is CASSPRTRGRDEQFF. Written as DNA, the CDR3 is TGTGCCAGCAGTCCCCGGACTAGAGGTAGGGATGAGCAGTTCTTC.

V is TRBV18 and J is TRBJ2-1; possibly TRBD2 for D (5 bases). CDR1 and CDR2 (germline): KGHSH, LQKENI. The CDR3 length is 15 residues. V was trimmed by 3 bases and J by 0 bases, leaving 9 bases between them. CDR3 sequence: CASSPSGSSYNEQFF. The CDR3 DNA reads TGTGCCAGCTCACCCTCGGGGAGCTCCTACAATGAGCAGTTCTTC. The full variable domain, with the rest looked up from reference TRBV18 and TRBJ2-1, is NAGVMQNPRHLVRRRGQEARLRCSPMKGHSHVYWYRQLPEEGLKFMVYLQKENIIDESGMPKERFSAEFPKEGPSILRIQQVVRGDSAAYFCASSPSGSSYNEQFFGPGTRLTVL.

The CDR3 DNA is TGTGCCAGCAGCTTCCGACAGACCGGGGAGCTGTTTTTT. Translated: CASSFRQTGELFF. The chain uses TRBV7-3 and TRBJ2-2; D is perhaps TRBD1 (5 bases). Trimming pared 3 bases from V and 5 bases from J, leaving 7 bases between. The germline gives CDR1 SGHTA, CDR2 FQGTGA. The CDR3 loop spans 13 amino acids.

The J gene is TRBJ2-6, the V gene TRBV21-1; TRBD1, the table's D call, was not compared with the DNA. TRBV21-1 is listed as a pseudogene. This CDR3 region has 17 residues. CDR3 DNA sequence: TGTGCCAGCAGCAGACGTGGAACAGGGTCTGGGGCCAACGTCCTGACTTTC. Translating it yields CASSRRGTGSGANVLTF.

The CDR3 region is CASSESQFSGNTIYF. The CDR3, as DNA: TGTGCCAGCAGTGAATCCCAGTTCTCTGGAAACACCATATATTTT. The chain joins TRBV2 to TRBJ1-3; no clear D gene. The V and J ends lost 2 bases and 0 bases respectively, with 8 bases between them. The CDR3 has 15 residues. Germline loops: CDR1 SNHLY, CDR2 FYNNEI.

The chain is built from TRBV4-1 and TRBJ1-5; 7 bases map to TRBD1. This CDR3 has 17 residues. CDR1 is MGHRA, CDR2 YSYEKL, per germline. V trimming: 1 base; J trimming: 0 bases; junction bases outside the gene matches: 6. CDR3 nucleotide sequence: TGCGCCAGCAGCCAAGTGTCAGGGGGGATTAGCAATCAGCCCCAGCATTTT. Translated, it gives CASSQVSGGISNQPQHF.

The chain joins TRBV7-3 to TRBJ2-7; D may be TRBD2 (5 bases). The germline V gene encodes CDR1 SGHTA and CDR2 FQGTGA. There are 14 residues in the CDR3. V was clipped by 4 bases and J by 2 bases, with 12 bases between them. The CDR3 spells CASSSDPGTYEQYF. CDR3 coding DNA: TGTGCCAGCAGCTCCGACCCCGGGACCTACGAGCAGTACTTC.

The chain combines TRBV10-3 with TRBJ2-2; 9 nucleotides agree with TRBD2. With 10 bases clipped from V and 6 bases from J, the junction kept 15 bases outside the gene matches. The CDR3 is 16 residues long. Germline V CDR1 and CDR2: ENHRY, SYGVKD. As DNA, the CDR3 is TGTGCCACCGGCGATTATACTGGCGGGAGGGCCGGGGAGCTGTTTTTT. Protein: CATGDYTGGRAGELFF.

This chain joins TRBV6-1 and TRBJ1-2; tentatively, D is TRBD1 (6 bases). Deletions cut 1 base from V and 3 bases from J, with 9 bases between. Germline values: CDR1 MNHNS, CDR2 SASEGT. The CDR3 loop spans 14 amino acids. The CDR3 nucleotides read TGTGCCAGCAGTGAAGGACAGGCGGACTATGGCTACACCTTC. Its protein product is CASSEGQADYGYTF.

V is TRBV19 and J is TRBJ2-1; D not certain. The CDR3 length is 13 residues. V was trimmed by 7 bases and J by 10 bases, leaving 17 bases between them. From germline, CDR1 is LNHDA and CDR2 SQIVND (reference sequence). In nucleotides, the CDR3 is TGTGCCAGTACTCGACTCCTTGGCACGGAGCAGTTCTTC. Its protein product is CASTRLLGTEQFF.

About this clone itself: The junction departs from the called germline gene at one end, perhaps through a read error. The chain recombines TRBV7-9 with TRBJ1-1; tentatively, D is TRBD1 (5 bases). Germline V gene sequence: CDR1 SEHNR, CDR2 FQNEAQ (reference sequence). CDR3 size: 15 residues. In DNA, the CDR3 is TGTTCCAGCAGCTTAGCGTACGCGGGGCGGACTGAAGCTTTCTTT. It specifies CSSSLAYAGRTEAFF.

This chain joins TRBV14 and TRBJ2-3; 9 positions agree with TRBD2. The CDR3 is 16 amino acids. The germline V gene encodes CDR1 SGHDN and CDR2 FVKESK. Trimming took 1 base from V and 3 from J; bases not matched to a gene: 5. CDR3 sequence reads: CASSQGGTSSTDTQYF. CDR3 coding DNA: TGTGCCAGCAGCCAAGGTGGGACTAGCAGTACAGATACGCAGTATTTT.

The chain employs TRBV9 and TRBJ1-6; perhaps TRBD1 as D (6 bases). The CDR3 runs 14 residues. Germline V gives CDR1 SGDLS, CDR2 YYNGEE. V gave up 0 bases and J gave up 9 bases, with 10 bases separating them. The CDR3 sequence: CASSVEQGSSPLHF. As DNA, the CDR3 is TGTGCCAGCAGCGTAGAACAGGGAAGTTCACCCCTCCACTTT.

This clone has just one count. The rearrangement links TRBV5-1 to TRBJ2-2, with D perhaps TRBD1 (5 bases). The germline V and J ends were trimmed by 7 bases and 7 bases, with 14 bases remaining between them. CDR3 length: 13 residues. Germline V lookup: CDR1 SGHRS, CDR2 YFSETQ. CDR3: CASLGQVNGELFF. CDR3 coding DNA: TGCGCCAGCCTTGGACAAGTCAACGGGGAGCTGTTTTTT.

This rearrangement joins TRBV10-1 to TRBJ1-4; D remains ambiguous. The germline V gene has CDR1 WNHNN and CDR2 SYGVQD (reference sequence). This CDR3 has 13 amino acids. The V end lost 4 bases, the J end lost 5 bases, and 8 bases lay between the germline ends. The CDR3 DNA reads as TGCGCCAGCAGTGTGGAGCTGAATGAAAAACTGTTTTTT. Its translation: CASSVELNEKLFF.